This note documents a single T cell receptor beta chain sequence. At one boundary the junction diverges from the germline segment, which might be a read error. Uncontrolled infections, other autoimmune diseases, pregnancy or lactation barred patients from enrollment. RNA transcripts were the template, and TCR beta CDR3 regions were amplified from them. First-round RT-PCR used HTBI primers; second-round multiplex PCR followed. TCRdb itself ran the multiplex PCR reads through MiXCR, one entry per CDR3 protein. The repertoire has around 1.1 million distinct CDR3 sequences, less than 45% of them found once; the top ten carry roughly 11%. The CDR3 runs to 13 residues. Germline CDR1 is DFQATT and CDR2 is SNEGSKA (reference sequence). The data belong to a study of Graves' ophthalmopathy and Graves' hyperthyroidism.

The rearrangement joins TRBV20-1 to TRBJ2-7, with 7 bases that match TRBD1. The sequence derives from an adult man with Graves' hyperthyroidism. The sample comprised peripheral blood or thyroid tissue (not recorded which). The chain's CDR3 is CSARGDSSYGQYF. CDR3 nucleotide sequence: TGCAGTGCTAGAGGGGACAGCTCCTACGGGCAGTACTTC.